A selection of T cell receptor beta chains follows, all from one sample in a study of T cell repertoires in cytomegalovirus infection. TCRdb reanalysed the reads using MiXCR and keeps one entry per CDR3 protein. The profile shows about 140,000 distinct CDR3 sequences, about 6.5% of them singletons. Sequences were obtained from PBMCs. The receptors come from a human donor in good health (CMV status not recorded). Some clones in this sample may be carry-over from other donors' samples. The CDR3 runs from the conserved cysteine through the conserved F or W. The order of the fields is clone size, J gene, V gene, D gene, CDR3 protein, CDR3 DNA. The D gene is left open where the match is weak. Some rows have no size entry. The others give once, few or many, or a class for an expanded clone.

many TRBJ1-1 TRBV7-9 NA CASSTTRDVPEAFF TGTGCCAGCAGCACAACGAGAGACGTCCCTGAAGCTTTCTTT
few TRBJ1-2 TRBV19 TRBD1 CASMDRADYGYTF TGTGCCAGTATGGACAGGGCGGACTATGGCTACACCTTC
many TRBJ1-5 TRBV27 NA CASSLGGNLRNQPQHF TGTGCCAGCAGTCTGGGAGGGAATTTGCGCAATCAGCCCCAGCATTTT
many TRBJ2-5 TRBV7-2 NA CASSLGLPSYQETQYF TGTGCCAGCAGTTTAGGACTACCTTCGTACCAAGAGACCCAGTACTTC
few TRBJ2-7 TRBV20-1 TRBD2 CSATGTKDEQYF TGCAGTGCTACTGGGACTAAGGACGAGCAGTACTTC
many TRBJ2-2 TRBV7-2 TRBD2 CASSLRQGGTGELFF TGTGCCAGCAGCTTGAGGCAGGGAGGGACCGGGGAGCTGTTTTTT
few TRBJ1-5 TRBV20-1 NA CSARSSGNFGNQPQHF TGCAGTGCTAGATCCTCAGGGAACTTCGGGAATCAGCCCCAGCATTTT
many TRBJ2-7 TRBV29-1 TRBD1 CSGTGTADSYEQYF TGCAGCGGCACAGGGACAGCTGATTCCTACGAGCAGTACTTC
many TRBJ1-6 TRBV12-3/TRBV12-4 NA CASSFRTDNSPLHF TGTGCCAGCAGTTTTCGGACAGACAATTCACCCCTCCACTTT
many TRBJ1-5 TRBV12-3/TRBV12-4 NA CASSFQRNQPQHF TGTGCCAGCAGTTTTCAACGGAATCAGCCCCAGCATTTT
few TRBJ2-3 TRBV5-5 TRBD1 CASRHVRDRRVDTQYF TGTGCCAGCAGGCACGTCCGGGACAGAAGGGTTGATACGCAGTATTTT
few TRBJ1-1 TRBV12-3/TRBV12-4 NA CASSFQGTEAFF TGTGCCAGCAGTTTCCAGGGAACGGAAGCTTTCTTT
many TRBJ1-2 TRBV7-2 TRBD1 CASSFVGTGGYTF TGTGCCAGCAGCTTTGTGGGGACAGGGGGCTACACCTTC
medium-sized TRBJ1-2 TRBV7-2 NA CASSLAGSGGYTF TGTGCCAGCAGCTTAGCAGGAAGCGGTGGCTACACCTTC
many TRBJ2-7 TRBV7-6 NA CASSKDRYEQYF TGTGCCAGCAGCAAAGACAGATACGAGCAGTACTTC
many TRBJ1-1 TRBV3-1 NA CASSQDRWETNTEAFF TGTGCCAGCAGCCAAGATCGCTGGGAGACGAACACTGAAGCTTTCTTT
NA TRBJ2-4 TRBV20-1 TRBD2 CSASGGAAKNIQYF TGCAGTGCTAGCGGGGGGGCAGCCAAAAACATTCAGTACTTC
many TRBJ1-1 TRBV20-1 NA CSARGVAGGYTEAFF TGCAGTGCTAGAGGTGTCGCGGGGGGGTACACTGAAGCTTTCTTT
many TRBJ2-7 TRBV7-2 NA CASSVVRGGHEQYF TGTGCCAGCAGCGTAGTCCGGGGAGGCCACGAGCAGTACTTC
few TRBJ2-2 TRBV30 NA CAWSAFGGELFF TGTGCCTGGAGTGCATTTGGAGGGGAGCTGTTTTTT
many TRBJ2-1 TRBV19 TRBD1 CASSPFNGGQGGYNEQFF TGTGCCAGTAGTCCCTTCAACGGGGGACAGGGCGGCTACAATGAGCAGTTCTTC
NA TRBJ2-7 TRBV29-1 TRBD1 CSVGTGGSTYEQYF TGCAGCGTTGGGACAGGGGGCAGCACCTACGAGCAGTACTTC
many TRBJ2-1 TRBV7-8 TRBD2 CASSPLAGAIHNEQFF TGTGCCAGTAGTCCCTTAGCGGGGGCCATCCACAATGAGCAGTTCTTC
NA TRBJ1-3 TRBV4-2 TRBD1 CASSQAPGTGLPGNTIYF TGTGCCAGCAGCCAGGCACCCGGGACAGGGCTACCTGGAAACACCATATATTTT
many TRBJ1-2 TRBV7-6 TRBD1 CASSVGQGNYGYTF TGTGCCAGCAGCGTGGGACAGGGAAACTATGGCTACACCTTC
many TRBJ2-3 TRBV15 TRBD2 CATGTSGGARDTQYF TGTGCCACCGGGACTAGCGGGGGGGCGAGAGATACGCAGTATTTT
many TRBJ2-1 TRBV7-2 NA CASSLGGAGAYNEQFF TGTGCCAGCAGCTTGGGTGGGGCAGGGGCCTACAATGAGCAGTTCTTC
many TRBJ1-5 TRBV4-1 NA CASSQNRDSNQPQHF TGCGCCAGCAGCCAGAACAGGGATAGCAATCAGCCCCAGCATTTT
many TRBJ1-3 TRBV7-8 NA CASSMSRSGNTIYF TGTGCCAGCAGCATGAGTCGCTCTGGAAACACCATATATTTT
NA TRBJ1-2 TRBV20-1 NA CSEGEGYTF TGCAGTGAAGGGGAAGGCTACACCTTC
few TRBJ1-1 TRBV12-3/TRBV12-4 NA CASNNPWGGMNTEAFF TGTGCCAGCAACAATCCCTGGGGGGGCATGAACACTGAAGCTTTCTTT
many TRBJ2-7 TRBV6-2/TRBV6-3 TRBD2 CASSYSLAGAYEQYF TGTGCCAGCAGTTACTCCCTAGCGGGAGCCTACGAGCAGTACTTC
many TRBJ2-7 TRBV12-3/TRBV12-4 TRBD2 CASRRSGTDEQYF TGTGCCAGCCGCAGAAGCGGGACGGACGAGCAGTACTTC
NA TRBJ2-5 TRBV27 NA CARSSNRARETQYF TGTGCCCGCAGTTCAAACCGGGCCAGAGAGACCCAGTACTTC
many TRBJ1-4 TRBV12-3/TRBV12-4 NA CASSLQGFEKLFF TGTGCCAGCAGTTTACAGGGGTTTGAAAAACTGTTTTTT
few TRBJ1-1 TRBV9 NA CASSGSHTEAFF TGTGCCAGCAGCGGATCACACACTGAAGCTTTCTTT
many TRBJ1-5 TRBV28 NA CASRMDNQPQHF TGTGCCAGCAGAATGGACAATCAGCCCCAGCATTTT
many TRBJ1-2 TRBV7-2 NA CASSLSPGVENYGYTF TGTGCCAGCAGCCTCTCTCCGGGGGTGGAAAACTATGGCTACACCTTC
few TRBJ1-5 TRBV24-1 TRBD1 CATRDRGNQPQHF TGTGCCACCAGGGACAGGGGGAATCAGCCCCAGCATTTT
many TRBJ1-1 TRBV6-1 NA CASSYGGMTYEAFF TGTGCCAGCAGCTACGGGGGTATGACATACGAAGCTTTCTTT
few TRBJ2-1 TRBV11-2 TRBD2 CASSLRGGGSSSYNEQFF TGTGCCAGCAGCTTAAGGGGCGGGGGTAGTAGCTCCTACAATGAGCAGTTCTTC
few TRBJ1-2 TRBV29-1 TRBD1 CSVEDRGLGYTF TGCAGCGTTGAGGACAGGGGGCTGGGCTACACCTTC
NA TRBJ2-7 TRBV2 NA CASSSQGGEQYF TGTGCCAGCAGCTCACAGGGAGGCGAGCAGTACTTC
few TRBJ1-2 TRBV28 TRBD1 CASSFRQGYNYGYTF TGTGCCAGCAGTTTCCGACAGGGGTATAACTATGGCTACACCTTC
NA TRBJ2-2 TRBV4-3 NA CASSRAGRTGELFF TGCGCCAGCAGCCGGGCAGGGCGCACCGGGGAGCTGTTTTTT
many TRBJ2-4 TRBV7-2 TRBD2 CASSLLPSGGASLSKNIQYF TGTGCCAGCAGCTTACTCCCCAGCGGGGGGGCCTCCCTATCCAAAAACATTCAGTACTTC